This T cell receptor beta chain is from a study of chemoradiotherapy in HPV16-positive cancers (dated by TCRdb to the early 2020s). Background on the whole study: Candidate HPV-specific T-cell clones and common TCR motifs were defined through functional T-cell assays on cells from two HPV16-positive patients. The study asked whether T-cell immunity against the HPV oncoproteins E6 and E7 changes during chemoradiotherapy and whether it affects survival. TCR repertoires from around 80 patients with HPV-related cancers were then used to track the candidate HPV-specific TCRs and motifs. What the work shows at the level of the full study, not this receptor alone: The functional definition of HPV-specific T cells was derived from only two HPV16-positive patients, and the survival association was reported for HPV16-positive patients. Expansion of candidate HPV-specific clones and E7-related TCR motifs was observed in the tumor microenvironment during treatment, whereas no such expansion was observed for non-HPV-specific T cells. Among HPV16-positive patients, expansion of HPV-responsive T cells during chemoradiotherapy was associated with better recurrence-free survival.

Repertoires were sampled multiple times during chemoradiotherapy, which allowed clonal expansion in the tumor microenvironment to be followed. Libraries were built with the immunoSEQ multiplex PCR assay. Held by TCRdb, this immuneACCESS table contains in-frame sequences only and omits some clones. Under half of the omission traces to an unresolved V gene where checked; the cause of the rest is unknown. For this sample there are under 35,000 clones; about 93% appear just once. Of the sample, more than 15% is held by the ten largest clones. With respect to this clone: There is no known antigen for this receptor. It has no much larger one-base neighbor in the sample; base qualities were not kept.

The junction shows trimming of 6 bases on V and 7 bases on J, plus 11 bases between the germline ends. The CDR3 numbers 11 residues from cysteine through phenylalanine. This entry keeps only the CDR3 DNA: 33 bases, framed from base 1. For CDR1 and CDR2, the germline V gene (reference sequence) lists DFQATT and SNEGSKA. The TCR originated in a human donor with HPV-associated anogenital cancer. Source: blood, taken from a patient who underwent chemoradiotherapy. The chain is made from TRBV20-1 and TRBJ2-3; too little of a D gene remains to name it. The nucleotides read TGCAGTGCCCCCTCTCTGTATACGCAGTATTTT. Its protein is CSAPSLYTQYF.